This TCR beta chain was profiled in a study of beta chain features in type 1 diabetes. Sorting based on CD45RO/CCR7/CD25/CD127/CD95/CD27 separated CD4+ naive, central memory, regulatory and stem cell-like memory cells. Without exception, sorted populations had purity beyond 98%. Germline V gene data show CDR1 as SNHLY and CDR2 as FYNNEI. Trimming removed 1 base at V and 7 bases at J, with 7 bases between. This CDR3 is built from 12 residues. Study outcomes and limitations: Patients' naive, central memory and Treg TCRB repertoires seemed closer to one another than those of healthy donors.

Sequencing targeted expressed TCRB transcripts, as all isolated RNA had been reverse transcribed. The data were produced by immunoSEQ multiplex PCR, yet TCRdb's version contains in-frame clones alone and is incomplete. The sample comprises approximately 150,000 clones, 9% to 10% of which are singletons, and over 2% rests with the top ten. This clone showed up just a few times. What it recognizes is unknown. The V call is TRBV2, the J call TRBJ1-1; D is unclear. Input material: central memory CD4+ T cells from blood. The sequence was collected from a woman under 30 in good health. The CDR3 nucleotides read TGTGCCAGCAGTGAAGTTCTAAGTGAAGCTTTCTTT. This sequence encodes CASSEVLSEAFF.